Listed below are T cell receptor beta chains from one sample, sequenced in a study of cytomegalovirus exposure and HLA in healthy donors. Generated by immunoSEQ multiplex PCR, the TCRdb table keeps only in-frame clones and is missing some. The profile shows approximately 170,000 clones, 75% to 95% of them singletons. Sequencing used PBMCs. The source of these receptors is a woman aged 18 to 35 in good health and CMV-seropositive. The CDR3 runs from the conserved cysteine through the conserved F or W. The order of the fields is clone size, V gene, J gene, D gene, CDR3 protein, CDR3 DNA. A D gene is named only where the DNA matches it firmly. Size tells how often a clone was seen (once, few, many) or the class of an expanded clone, and some rows leave it out.

clone size: .; V gene: TRBV4-1; J gene: TRBJ2-7; D gene: .; CDR3 protein: CASSQPSSYEQYF; CDR3 DNA: TGCGCCAGCAGCCAGCCCAGCTCCTACGAGCAGTACTTC
clone size: .; V gene: TRBV6-6; J gene: TRBJ2-5; D gene: .; CDR3 protein: CASSYSRGAGGETQYF; CDR3 DNA: TGTGCCAGCAGTTACTCGAGGGGTGCTGGGGGGGAGACCCAGTACTTC
clone size: .; V gene: TRBV5-4; J gene: TRBJ2-2; D gene: TRBD2; CDR3 protein: CASSPGLAGDAGELFF; CDR3 DNA: TGTGCCAGCAGCCCCGGACTAGCGGGAGATGCCGGGGAGCTGTTTTTT
clone size: .; V gene: TRBV7-8; J gene: TRBJ1-5; D gene: .; CDR3 protein: CASSPTRVYSNQPQHF; CDR3 DNA: TGTGCCAGCAGCCCCACACGTGTATATAGCAATCAGCCCCAGCATTTT
clone size: .; V gene: TRBV28; J gene: TRBJ2-3; D gene: TRBD1; CDR3 protein: CASRGQGRDTQYF; CDR3 DNA: TGTGCCAGCAGGGGACAGGGTAGGGATACGCAGTATTTT
clone size: .; V gene: TRBV4-2; J gene: TRBJ2-1; D gene: TRBD1; CDR3 protein: CASSLTGTEYNEQFF; CDR3 DNA: TGTGCCAGCAGCCTAACCGGGACAGAATACAATGAGCAGTTCTTC
clone size: .; V gene: TRBV28; J gene: TRBJ2-2; D gene: TRBD1; CDR3 protein: CATSTGGITGELFF; CDR3 DNA: TGTGCCACCTCGACAGGGGGGATCACCGGGGAGCTGTTTTTT
clone size: .; V gene: TRBV5-6; J gene: TRBJ2-7; D gene: TRBD1; CDR3 protein: CASSPDRGYEQYF; CDR3 DNA: TGTGCCAGCAGCCCGGACAGGGGATACGAGCAGTACTTC
clone size: .; V gene: TRBV9; J gene: TRBJ1-3; D gene: .; CDR3 protein: CASSVGTGFGGNTIYF; CDR3 DNA: TGTGCCAGCAGCGTGGGCACAGGGTTCGGCGGAAACACCATATATTTT
clone size: few; V gene: TRBV7-3; J gene: TRBJ2-3; D gene: TRBD1; CDR3 protein: CASSQGQASTDTQYF; CDR3 DNA: TGTGCCAGCAGCCAAGGACAGGCCAGCACAGATACGCAGTATTTT
clone size: .; V gene: TRBV19; J gene: TRBJ2-5; D gene: TRBD1; CDR3 protein: CASRGQGGETQYF; CDR3 DNA: TGTGCCAGTAGGGGACAGGGAGGAGAGACCCAGTACTTC
clone size: .; V gene: TRBV5-6; J gene: TRBJ2-7; D gene: TRBD1; CDR3 protein: CASSSTADRGPLGSYEQYF; CDR3 DNA: TGTGCCAGCAGTAGTACCGCCGATAGGGGGCCCCTCGGCTCCTACGAGCAGTACTTC
clone size: .; V gene: TRBV6-1; J gene: TRBJ1-5; D gene: TRBD1; CDR3 protein: CASSATGTAHNQPQHF; CDR3 DNA: TGTGCCAGCAGTGCAACCGGGACAGCCCACAATCAGCCCCAGCATTTT
clone size: .; V gene: TRBV28; J gene: TRBJ1-5; D gene: .; CDR3 protein: CASSDRQVPYSNQPQHF; CDR3 DNA: TGTGCCAGCAGTGACCGACAGGTCCCTTATAGCAATCAGCCCCAGCATTTT
clone size: .; V gene: TRBV5-5; J gene: TRBJ1-1; D gene: TRBD1; CDR3 protein: CASSHDRGGSAFF; CDR3 DNA: TGTGCCAGCAGTCACGACAGGGGGGGCAGCGCTTTCTTT
clone size: once; V gene: TRBV7-9; J gene: TRBJ1-1; D gene: TRBD1; CDR3 protein: CASSSRDRSPVAAEAFF; CDR3 DNA: TGTGCCAGCAGCTCCCGGGACAGATCTCCGGTAGCTGCTGAAGCTTTCTTT
clone size: once; V gene: TRBV28; J gene: TRBJ2-7; D gene: TRBD1; CDR3 protein: CASSDPGTGGREQYF; CDR3 DNA: TGTGCCAGCAGTGACCCCGGGACAGGGGGCCGGGAGCAGTACTTC
clone size: .; V gene: TRBV7-2; J gene: TRBJ2-7; D gene: TRBD1; CDR3 protein: CASSLVPGGTGRSYEQYF; CDR3 DNA: TGTGCCAGCAGCTTAGTCCCCGGGGGGACAGGGAGGTCCTACGAGCAGTACTTC
clone size: .; V gene: TRBV6-5; J gene: TRBJ2-5; D gene: .; CDR3 protein: CASSYSQGGQETQYF; CDR3 DNA: TGTGCCAGCAGTTACTCTCAGGGGGGCCAAGAGACCCAGTACTTC
clone size: .; V gene: TRBV11-3; J gene: TRBJ2-5; D gene: TRBD2; CDR3 protein: CASSLDQGSGGRLGETQYF; CDR3 DNA: TGTGCCAGCAGCTTAGATCAAGGTAGCGGGGGGAGGCTTGGAGAGACCCAGTACTTC
clone size: .; V gene: TRBV7-9; J gene: TRBJ2-5; D gene: .; CDR3 protein: CASRWGKGETQYF; CDR3 DNA: TGTGCCAGCAGGTGGGGCAAGGGGGAGACCCAGTACTTC
clone size: .; V gene: TRBV27; J gene: TRBJ1-3; D gene: TRBD1; CDR3 protein: CASSPLAGGRNTIYF; CDR3 DNA: TGTGCCAGCAGCCCTCTTGCAGGGGGCAGAAACACCATATATTTT
clone size: once; V gene: TRBV29-1; J gene: TRBJ2-3; D gene: TRBD2; CDR3 protein: CSARVAGPTDTQYF; CDR3 DNA: TGCAGCGCCAGGGTAGCGGGACCCACAGATACGCAGTATTTT
clone size: .; V gene: TRBV18; J gene: TRBJ2-5; D gene: TRBD1; CDR3 protein: CASSPQGAWETQYF; CDR3 DNA: TGTGCCAGCTCCCCACAGGGGGCTTGGGAGACCCAGTACTTC
clone size: .; V gene: TRBV28; J gene: TRBJ2-5; D gene: TRBD2; CDR3 protein: CASRTSGETQYF; CDR3 DNA: TGTGCCAGCAGAACTAGCGGGGAGACCCAGTACTTC
clone size: .; V gene: TRBV6-1; J gene: TRBJ1-2; D gene: .; CDR3 protein: CASSTSGSYTF; CDR3 DNA: TGTGCCAGCAGTACGTCAGGGAGCTACACCTTC
clone size: .; V gene: TRBV5-1; J gene: TRBJ2-1; D gene: .; CDR3 protein: CASSSGLGSYNEQFF; CDR3 DNA: TGCGCCAGCAGCTCGGGACTCGGCTCCTACAATGAGCAGTTCTTC
clone size: .; V gene: TRBV13; J gene: TRBJ1-3; D gene: .; CDR3 protein: CASSLFSGEGGNTIYF; CDR3 DNA: TGTGCCAGCAGCTTATTCTCGGGGGAAGGTGGAAACACCATATATTTT
clone size: .; V gene: TRBV7-2; J gene: TRBJ2-3; D gene: TRBD2; CDR3 protein: CASSFQGLAGDTQYF; CDR3 DNA: TGTGCCAGCAGCTTCCAAGGACTAGCGGGAGATACGCAGTATTTT
clone size: .; V gene: TRBV4-1; J gene: TRBJ2-1; D gene: TRBD2; CDR3 protein: CASSQVDMGLNYNEQFF; CDR3 DNA: TGCGCCAGCAGCCAAGTTGATATGGGACTAAACTACAATGAGCAGTTCTTC
clone size: .; V gene: TRBV7-2; J gene: TRBJ1-5; D gene: TRBD1; CDR3 protein: CASSLQGDQPQHF; CDR3 DNA: TGTGCCAGCAGCTTGCAGGGGGATCAGCCCCAGCATTTT
clone size: .; V gene: TRBV27; J gene: TRBJ2-7; D gene: .; CDR3 protein: CASSLSSVGTYEQYF; CDR3 DNA: TGTGCCAGCAGTTTATCGTCGGTTGGTACCTACGAGCAGTACTTC
clone size: .; V gene: TRBV9; J gene: TRBJ1-1; D gene: .; CDR3 protein: CASSPHTGLDTEAFF; CDR3 DNA: TGTGCCAGCAGCCCTCATACAGGGTTGGACACTGAAGCTTTCTTT
clone size: .; V gene: TRBV6-1; J gene: TRBJ1-5; D gene: TRBD1; CDR3 protein: CASSARDRGLGQPQHF; CDR3 DNA: TGTGCCAGCAGTGCCCGGGACAGGGGGCTCGGTCAGCCCCAGCATTTT
clone size: .; V gene: TRBV7-8; J gene: TRBJ2-1; D gene: .; CDR3 protein: CASSLNSENNEQFF; CDR3 DNA: TGTGCCAGCAGCTTAAACAGTGAAAACAATGAGCAGTTCTTC
clone size: .; V gene: TRBV28; J gene: TRBJ2-7; D gene: TRBD2; CDR3 protein: CASSLTGGSSYEQYF; CDR3 DNA: TGTGCCAGCAGTTTAACGGGGGGAAGCTCCTACGAGCAGTACTTC
clone size: .; V gene: TRBV7-2; J gene: TRBJ1-4; D gene: TRBD1; CDR3 protein: CASSLSRGRGEKLFF; CDR3 DNA: TGTGCCAGCAGCTTATCCAGGGGGCGCGGTGAAAAACTGTTTTTT
clone size: .; V gene: TRBV27; J gene: TRBJ1-1; D gene: .; CDR3 protein: CASSFRGSNTEAFF; CDR3 DNA: TGTGCCAGCAGTTTCCGCGGGTCCAACACTGAAGCTTTCTTT
clone size: .; V gene: TRBV14; J gene: TRBJ1-2; D gene: .; CDR3 protein: CASSQFSRGVYGYTF; CDR3 DNA: TGTGCCAGCAGCCAATTTTCCAGGGGCGTGTATGGCTACACCTTC
clone size: .; V gene: TRBV11-2; J gene: TRBJ2-2; D gene: TRBD2; CDR3 protein: CASSLALPSGIGELFF; CDR3 DNA: TGTGCCAGCAGCTTAGCGTTGCCCAGCGGGATCGGGGAGCTGTTTTTT
clone size: .; V gene: TRBV6-1; J gene: TRBJ2-7; D gene: .; CDR3 protein: CASSEKARGYEQYF; CDR3 DNA: TGTGCCAGCAGTGAAAAAGCCAGGGGCTACGAGCAGTACTTC
clone size: once; V gene: TRBV13; J gene: TRBJ2-7; D gene: TRBD2; CDR3 protein: CASSLQLADTYEQYF; CDR3 DNA: TGTGCCAGCAGCTTACAACTAGCGGACACCTACGAGCAGTACTTC
clone size: .; V gene: TRBV27; J gene: TRBJ2-5; D gene: .; CDR3 protein: CASSPTTAETQYF; CDR3 DNA: TGTGCCAGCAGCCCGACGACAGCAGAGACCCAGTACTTC
clone size: once; V gene: TRBV15; J gene: TRBJ2-1; D gene: TRBD2; CDR3 protein: CATSREGLSNEQFF; CDR3 DNA: TGTGCCACCAGCAGAGAGGGACTATCTAATGAGCAGTTCTTC
clone size: .; V gene: TRBV9; J gene: TRBJ1-1; D gene: TRBD1; CDR3 protein: CASSVSQGAPTEAFF; CDR3 DNA: TGTGCCAGCAGCGTCTCTCAGGGGGCGCCGACTGAAGCTTTCTTT
clone size: .; V gene: TRBV10-3; J gene: TRBJ2-5; D gene: .; CDR3 protein: CATGSGQETQYF; CDR3 DNA: TGTGCCACGGGTAGCGGACAAGAGACCCAGTACTTC
clone size: .; V gene: TRBV19; J gene: TRBJ2-3; D gene: TRBD1; CDR3 protein: CASRDPGQFTDTQYF; CDR3 DNA: TGTGCCAGTCGAGACCCGGGACAGTTCACAGATACGCAGTATTTT
clone size: .; V gene: TRBV7-8; J gene: TRBJ1-2; D gene: .; CDR3 protein: CASSLIRFSDYGYTF; CDR3 DNA: TGTGCCAGCAGCTTAATTCGGTTCTCGGACTATGGCTACACCTTC
clone size: .; V gene: TRBV7-2; J gene: TRBJ1-2; D gene: .; CDR3 protein: CASSPEGFYGYTF; CDR3 DNA: TGTGCCAGCAGCCCGGAGGGGTTCTATGGCTACACCTTC
clone size: .; V gene: TRBV5-1; J gene: TRBJ2-1; D gene: TRBD2; CDR3 protein: CASSLALARNNEQFF; CDR3 DNA: TGCGCCAGCAGCTTGGCACTAGCGCGTAACAATGAGCAGTTCTTC
clone size: .; V gene: TRBV7-2; J gene: TRBJ2-7; D gene: .; CDR3 protein: CASSLESVGQSYEQYF; CDR3 DNA: TGTGCCAGCAGCTTAGAGAGCGTCGGACAATCCTACGAGCAGTACTTC
clone size: .; V gene: TRBV19; J gene: TRBJ2-1; D gene: TRBD2; CDR3 protein: CASSIDIGLVLKQFF; CDR3 DNA: TGTGCCAGTAGTATAGACATCGGACTAGTATTAAAGCAGTTCTTC
clone size: .; V gene: TRBV28; J gene: TRBJ1-3; D gene: .; CDR3 protein: CASSPRYSGNTIYF; CDR3 DNA: TGTGCCAGCAGTCCTAGGTACTCTGGAAACACCATATATTTT
clone size: .; V gene: TRBV4-1; J gene: TRBJ2-7; D gene: TRBD2; CDR3 protein: CASRIAGGQSEQYF; CDR3 DNA: TGCGCCAGCAGAATAGCGGGGGGGCAGAGCGAGCAGTACTTC